This T cell receptor beta chain was identified in a study of graft-versus-host responses after intestinal transplantation. Across the study: Multivisceral, liver-intestinal, or isolated intestinal transplants were received by the recipients. Anti-thymocyte globulin was used for induction in all recipients, who then took tacrolimus and steroids for about 3 years.

Concerning this clone itself: No antigen is known for it.

Findings of the study overall: Ileal or blood samples showed some GvH clones first, and such clones were also found in recipient marrow.

The CDR3 runs 15 residues. CDR1 and CDR2 from the germline V gene are SGHRS and YFSETQ. Trimming removed 0 bases from V and 4 bases from J, with 10 bases in between. Sequencing was performed with immunoSEQ multiplex PCR; in TCRdb, only in-frame clones are kept and a portion is missing. The sample holds tens of thousands of clones, approximately 88% seen once. The V call is TRBV5-1, the J call TRBJ2-2; D call uncertain. The clonotype comes from a human donor who received an intestinal transplant. Specimen: unstimulated CD8+ T cells sorted from spleen or lymph node cells, collected before intestinal transplant. CDR3 sequence reads: CASSLDQSGTGELFF. In DNA form, the CDR3 reads TGCGCCAGCAGCTTGGACCAATCGGGCACCGGGGAGCTGTTTTTT.